The source of this T cell receptor (beta chain) is a study of OX40 agonist ivuxolimab in advanced cancers. In the study overall: Patients in the trial were receiving intravenous ivuxolimab every 2 weeks, at doses of 0.01 to 10 mg/kg. The study enrolled dose-escalation patients with hepatocellular carcinoma, melanoma, renal cell or head and neck cancer. Study-wide results and limits: At 0.1 to 3.0 mg/kg, CD4+ and CD8+ blood T cells expanded clonally by week 6.

Data came from immunoSEQ multiplex PCR; TCRdb stores just in-frame clones and leaves some out. The sample includes some 52,000 clones, about 90% of them seen just once. Comment on this clone: Its antigen remains unidentified.

This TCR came from an adult with an advanced solid tumor such as melanoma, head and neck, liver or kidney cancer. The sequences come from CD4+ or CD8+ T cells sorted from blood, collected in a trial of the OX40 agonist ivuxolimab.

CDR3 in DNA: TGTGCCAGCAGCTCTCAGGGTCCCCATCAGCCCCAGCATTTT. Translation gives CASSSQGPHQPQHF. The rearrangement joins TRBV7-9 to TRBJ1-5; TRBD1 might be the D (5 bases). In germline, CDR1 is SEHNR, CDR2 FQNEAQ (reference sequence). This CDR3 is built from 14 residues. V was pared by 4 bases and J by 5 bases, with 12 bases between.